This paragraph reports one T cell receptor (beta chain). The sample originates from a study of Ad26.COV2.S vaccination and SARS-CoV-2 variants. The CDR3 length is 17 residues. In germline, CDR1 is SGHDT, CDR2 YYEEEE. V lost 0 bases to trimming and J lost 0 bases; unmatched junction nucleotides: 3. TCRdb keeps only in-frame clones here, not all; method: immunoSEQ multiplex PCR. The data show over 85,000 clones, more than 70% seen once. This clonotype originated in a human donor who had recovered from COVID-19. This chain joins TRBV5-6 and TRBJ2-6; 7 bases match TRBD1. The sequencing here drew on peripheral blood, taken after recovery from COVID-19. The CDR3 region has the DNA TGTGCCAGCAGCTTGGTGACAGGGCTCTCTGGGGCCAACGTCCTGACTTTC. As protein: CASSLVTGLSGANVLTF.